A selection of T cell receptor beta chains follows, all from one sample in a study of neoadjuvant anti-PD-1 for oral cavity cancer. The protocol was immunoSEQ multiplex PCR, while the TCRdb copy is restricted to in-frame clones and leaves out a portion. The repertoire holds under 15,000 clones, with over 55% as singletons. The source material was PBMCs, sampled after nivolumab (anti-PD-1) treatment. The source is a person aged 40 to 85 with oral cavity squamous cell carcinoma. Both conserved end residues are part of each CDR3. D genes are given only for firm matches. The size field is filled for only some rows; it gives once, few, many or a size class.

length,D,V,J,size,CDR3,DNA
15,TRBD2,TRBV7-2,TRBJ2-7,-,CASSTTSAHSYEQYF,TGTGCCAGCAGCACAACTAGCGCCCACTCCTACGAGCAGTACTTC
13,-,TRBV5-4,TRBJ1-2,-,CASSLDPGRGYTF,TGTGCCAGCAGCTTGGATCCGGGTAGGGGCTACACCTTC
13,TRBD1,TRBV2,TRBJ2-1,once,CASGGQGLNEQFF,TGTGCCAGCGGTGGACAGGGGTTGAATGAGCAGTTCTTC
14,-,TRBV11-2,TRBJ2-5,-,CASRGRGKQETQYF,TGTGCCAGCAGAGGACGGGGGAAACAAGAGACCCAGTACTTC
16,TRBD2,TRBV19,TRBJ2-5,-,CASSTRTSGEGETQYF,TGTGCCAGTAGTACCCGGACTAGCGGGGAGGGGGAGACCCAGTACTTC
14,-,TRBV19,TRBJ2-2,-,CASSTGWKTGELFF,TGTGCCAGTAGTACAGGATGGAAAACCGGGGAGCTGTTTTTT
16,TRBD1,TRBV18,TRBJ1-1,-,CASSPPVQGQGTEAFF,TGTGCCAGCTCACCACCGGTCCAGGGACAGGGCACTGAAGCTTTCTTT
14,TRBD1,TRBV5-5,TRBJ1-4,once,CASSWGTGSEKLFF,TGTGCCAGCAGCTGGGGGACAGGGAGCGAAAAACTGTTTTTT
15,-,TRBV6-5,TRBJ1-5,-,CASRSTGLSNQPQHF,TGTGCCAGCAGAAGTACGGGTCTTAGCAATCAGCCCCAGCATTTT
15,TRBD2,TRBV6-1,TRBJ2-2,few,CASRSRGGYTGELFF,TGTGCCAGCAGGTCCCGGGGGGGCTACACCGGGGAGCTGTTTTTT
14,-,TRBV6-5,TRBJ1-1,-,CASSYFPLNTEAFF,TGTGCCAGCAGTTACTTCCCACTTAACACTGAAGCTTTCTTT
12,TRBD1,TRBV6-1,TRBJ1-5,-,CAARQGAEAQHF,TGTGCCGCCCGTCAGGGGGCTGAGGCCCAGCATTTT
13,-,TRBV12-5,TRBJ1-5,-,CASAQRVNQPQHF,TGTGCTAGTGCCCAAAGGGTAAATCAGCCCCAGCATTTT
11,TRBD1,TRBV2,TRBJ2-1,medium-sized,CASREGAVTFF,TGTGCCAGCAGAGAGGGGGCGGTTACGTTCTTC
17,TRBD2,TRBV25-1,TRBJ2-1,few,CASSPTRLAAGKNEQFF,TGTGCCAGCAGTCCGACCAGACTAGCGGCGGGAAAGAATGAGCAGTTCTTC
16,TRBD1,TRBV6-6,TRBJ1-5,once,CASSNLGTGVNQPQHF,TGTGCCAGCAGTAACCTCGGGACAGGGGTCAATCAGCCCCAGCATTTT
16,-,TRBV7-3,TRBJ1-1,once,CASSLRGGLKGTEAFF,TGTGCCAGCAGCCTCAGGGGCGGGTTGAAAGGCACTGAAGCTTTCTTT
15,TRBD2,TRBV5-1,TRBJ2-3,-,CASSSLAASTDTQYF,TGCGCCAGCAGCTCACTAGCGGCTAGCACAGATACGCAGTATTTT
13,-,TRBV6-1,TRBJ1-3,-,CASKGFSGNTIYF,TGTGCCAGCAAAGGGTTTTCTGGAAACACCATATATTTT
14,TRBD1,TRBV11-2,TRBJ2-7,-,CASSSGTGVYEQYF,TGTGCCAGCAGCTCAGGGACAGGGGTCTACGAGCAGTACTTC
17,TRBD2,TRBV5-4,TRBJ2-5,-,CASRPDLAGGPQETQYF,TGTGCCAGCAGACCCGACCTAGCGGGAGGCCCCCAAGAGACCCAGTACTTC
14,-,TRBV2,TRBJ1-2,-,CASSDGVGDYGYTF,TGTGCCAGCAGTGACGGGGTTGGCGACTATGGCTACACCTTC
16,-,TRBV9,TRBJ2-1,few,CASSVAWGEVNNEQFF,TGTGCCAGCAGCGTAGCGTGGGGGGAGGTGAACAATGAGCAGTTCTTC
13,-,TRBV28,TRBJ2-7,-,CASSPGNRYEQYF,TGTGCCAGCAGTCCTGGGAACCGCTACGAGCAGTACTTC
15,TRBD2,TRBV27,TRBJ2-7,-,CASNSTPLAGDEQYF,TGTGCCAGCAATTCTACCCCGCTAGCGGGAGATGAGCAGTACTTC
13,-,TRBV28,TRBJ1-2,-,CASSLERYYGYTF,TGTGCCAGCAGTTTAGAAAGATACTATGGCTACACCTTC
15,-,TRBV9,TRBJ1-1,-,CASSVDGGVDTEAFF,TGTGCCAGCAGCGTAGATGGGGGAGTAGACACTGAAGCTTTCTTT
14,TRBD1,TRBV7-6,TRBJ1-1,-,CASSLGDRVAEAFF,TGTGCCAGCAGCTTAGGGGACAGGGTCGCTGAAGCTTTCTTT
12,-,TRBV5-1,TRBJ1-1,few,CASSFEGTEAFF,TGCGCCAGCAGCTTTGAGGGGACTGAAGCTTTCTTT
13,-,TRBV29-1,TRBJ2-3,-,CSAGWRYTDTQYF,TGCAGCGCCGGGTGGCGATACACAGATACGCAGTATTTT
15,-,TRBV19,TRBJ1-5,-,CASPSERSDCQPQHF,TGTGCCAGCCCTTCGGAGAGGTCGGATTGTCAGCCCCAGCATTTT
17,TRBD1,TRBV5-4,TRBJ2-1,-,CASSLGRGRNKYNEQFF,TGTGCCAGCAGCTTGGGCAGGGGGCGGAACAAATACAATGAGCAGTTCTTC
11,-,TRBV20-1,TRBJ1-1,-,CSARGGPEAFF,TGCAGTGCTAGGGGTGGGCCGGAAGCTTTCTTT
13,-,TRBV15,TRBJ1-1,-,CATSRQKGLEAFF,TGTGCCACCAGCAGACAGAAAGGACTCGAAGCTTTCTTT
13,-,TRBV11-2,TRBJ2-1,-,CASSLAGGDEQFF,TGTGCCAGCAGCTTAGCTGGCGGAGATGAGCAGTTCTTC